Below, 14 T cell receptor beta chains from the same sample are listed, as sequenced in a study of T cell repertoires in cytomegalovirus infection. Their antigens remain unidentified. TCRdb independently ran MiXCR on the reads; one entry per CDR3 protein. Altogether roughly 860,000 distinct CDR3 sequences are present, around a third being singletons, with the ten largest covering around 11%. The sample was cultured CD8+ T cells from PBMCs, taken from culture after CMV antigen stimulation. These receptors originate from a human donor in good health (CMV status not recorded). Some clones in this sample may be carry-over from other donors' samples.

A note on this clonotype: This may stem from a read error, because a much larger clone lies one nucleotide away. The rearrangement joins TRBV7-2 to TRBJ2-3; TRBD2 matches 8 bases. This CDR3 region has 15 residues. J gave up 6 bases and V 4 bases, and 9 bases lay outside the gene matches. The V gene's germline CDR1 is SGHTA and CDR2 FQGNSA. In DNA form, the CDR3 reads TGTGCCAGCAGCTCACTAACGGGGGGGCCGGATACGCAGTATTTT. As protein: CASSSLTGGPDTQYF.

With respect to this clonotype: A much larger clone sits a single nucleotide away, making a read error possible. The chain's CDR3 is CAGSSTDRFQETQYF. In DNA form, the CDR3 reads TGTGCCGGCAGTTCCACCGACAGGTTCCAAGAGACCCAGTACTTC. The rearrangement uses TRBV12-3 or TRBV12-4 and TRBJ2-5; the D gene is possibly TRBD1 (6 bases). The CDR3 length is 15 residues.

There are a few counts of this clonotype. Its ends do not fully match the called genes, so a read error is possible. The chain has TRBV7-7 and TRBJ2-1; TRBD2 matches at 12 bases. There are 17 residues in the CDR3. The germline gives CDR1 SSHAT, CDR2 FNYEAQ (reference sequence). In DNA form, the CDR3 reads TGTGCTAGCAGCTTAGGCGGAAGAACTAGCGGGGGGAATGAGCAGTTCTTC. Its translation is CASSLGGRTSGGNEQFF. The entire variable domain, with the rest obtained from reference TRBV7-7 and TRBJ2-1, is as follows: GAGVSQSPRYKVTKRGQDVTLRCDPISSHATLYWYQQALGQGPEFLTYFNYEAQPDKSGLPSDRFSAERPEGSISTLTIQRTEQRDSAMYRCASSLGGRTSGGNEQFFGPGTRLTVL.

The CDR3 DNA sequence: TGTGCCAGTTTAAACGGGGATCGGGGTCCGCGTACCCTCTATGGCTACACCTTC. Translated: CASLNGDRGPRTLYGYTF. The chain carries TRBV7-2 and TRBJ1-2; D unresolved. The germline gives CDR1 SGHTA, CDR2 FQGNSA. V lost 9 bases, J lost 4 bases, and 30 bases lay in between. This CDR3 is built from 18 residues.

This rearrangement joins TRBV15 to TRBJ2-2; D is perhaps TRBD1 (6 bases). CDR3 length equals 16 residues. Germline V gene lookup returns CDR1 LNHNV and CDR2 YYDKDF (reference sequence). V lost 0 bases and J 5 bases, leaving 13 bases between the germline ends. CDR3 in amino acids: CATSRDRQGNTGELFF. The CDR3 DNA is TGTGCCACCAGCAGAGATCGGCAGGGGAATACCGGGGAGCTGTTTTTT.

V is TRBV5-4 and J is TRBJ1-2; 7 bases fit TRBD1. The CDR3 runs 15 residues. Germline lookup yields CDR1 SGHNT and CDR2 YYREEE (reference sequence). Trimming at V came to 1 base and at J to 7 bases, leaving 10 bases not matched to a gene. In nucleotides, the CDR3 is TGTGCCAGCAGCTTGAAAGGCAGGGGGGATCTTGGCTACACCTTC. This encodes CASSLKGRGDLGYTF.

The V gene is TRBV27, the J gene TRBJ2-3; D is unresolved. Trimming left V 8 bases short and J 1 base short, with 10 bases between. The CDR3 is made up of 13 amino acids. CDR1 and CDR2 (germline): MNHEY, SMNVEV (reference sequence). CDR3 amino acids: CASRVQGTDTQYF. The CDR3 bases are TGTGCCAGCCGCGTCCAGGGCACAGATACGCAGTATTTT.

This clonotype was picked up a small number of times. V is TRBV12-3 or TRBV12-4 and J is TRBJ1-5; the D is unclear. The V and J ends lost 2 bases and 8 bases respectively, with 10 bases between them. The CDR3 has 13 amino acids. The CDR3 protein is CASSLSSFKPQHF. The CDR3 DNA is TGTGCCAGCAGTTTATCGAGCTTTAAGCCCCAGCATTTT.

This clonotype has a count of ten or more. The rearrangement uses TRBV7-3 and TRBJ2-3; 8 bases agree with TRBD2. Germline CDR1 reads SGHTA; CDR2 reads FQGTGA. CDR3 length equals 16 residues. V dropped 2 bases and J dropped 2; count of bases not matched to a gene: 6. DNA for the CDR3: TGTGCCAGCAGCTTATACGGCGGGGGGCTCACAGATACGCAGTATTTT. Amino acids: CASSLYGGGLTDTQYF.

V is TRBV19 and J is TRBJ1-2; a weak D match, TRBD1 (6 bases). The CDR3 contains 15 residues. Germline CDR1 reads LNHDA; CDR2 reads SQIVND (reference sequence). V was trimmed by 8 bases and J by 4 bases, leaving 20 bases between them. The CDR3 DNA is TGTGCCAGTGCCAAAATGACAGGTCGTGGCTATGGCTACACCTTC. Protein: CASAKMTGRGYGYTF.

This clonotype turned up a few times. CDR3 DNA sequence: TGTGCCAGCAGGCGACAGGGGGAAAAACTGTTTTTT. Protein product: CASRRQGEKLFF. The rearrangement links TRBV12-3 or TRBV12-4 to TRBJ1-4, with TRBD1 identical over 8 bases. The CDR3 is 12 residues long. Losses at the gene ends were 6 bases for V and 8 bases for J; bases not matched to a gene: 2.

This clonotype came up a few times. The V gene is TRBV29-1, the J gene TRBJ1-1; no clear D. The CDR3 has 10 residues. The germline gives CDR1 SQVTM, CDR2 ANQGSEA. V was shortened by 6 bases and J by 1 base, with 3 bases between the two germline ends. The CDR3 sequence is CSVENTEAFF. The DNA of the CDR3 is TGCAGCGTGGAGAACACTGAAGCTTTCTTT.

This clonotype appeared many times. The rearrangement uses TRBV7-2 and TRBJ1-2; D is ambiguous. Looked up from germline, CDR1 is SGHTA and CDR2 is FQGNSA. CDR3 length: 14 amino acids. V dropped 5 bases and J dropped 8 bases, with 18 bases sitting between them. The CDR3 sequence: CASSPSRRPGGYTF. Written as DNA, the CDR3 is TGTGCCAGCAGCCCATCCAGACGGCCCGGGGGCTACACCTTC.

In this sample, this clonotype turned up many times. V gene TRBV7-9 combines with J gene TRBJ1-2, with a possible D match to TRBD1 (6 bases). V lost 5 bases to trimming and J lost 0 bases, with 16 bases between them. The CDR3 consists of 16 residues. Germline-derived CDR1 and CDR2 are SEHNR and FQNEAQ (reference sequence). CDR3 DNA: TGTGCCAGCAGCCTACCGGGACACCTAGCTAACTATGGCTACACCTTC. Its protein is CASSLPGHLANYGYTF.